A single T cell receptor beta chain is shown here with its context. Clones were read by immunoSEQ multiplex PCR, and TCRdb kept only the in-frame ones, dropping some. Of fewer than 200,000 clones listed, 80% to 90% are singletons. All enrollees were roughly 18 to 100 years old and from around 25 US areas. All recovered Cohort 3 donors got two negative PCRs, got clearance, or saw symptom resolution. The sample is drawn from a study of blood T cell repertoires in COVID-19. Study background: COVID-19 samples from acute and convalescent phases originated in the United States, Italy and Spain.

Trimming removed 8 bases at V and 1 base at J, with 17 bases between. The CDR3 runs to 15 residues. Per germline, CDR1 MNHEY and CDR2 SMNVEV (reference sequence). This receptor was obtained from a man aged 50 to 59 who had recovered from COVID-19. This sequence joins TRBV27 and TRBJ1-1; D might be TRBD1 (5 bases). Sequencing input: PBMCs or T cells enriched from blood (not recorded which). CDR3 region: CASLSGGYGNTEAFF. The CDR3 DNA sequence: TGTGCCAGCCTCTCGGGGGGATATGGGAACACTGAAGCTTTCTTT.